The 20 T cell receptor beta chains given below trace back to one sample, sequenced in a study of response to subunit inactivated influenza vaccine. MiXCR, applied by TCRdb to the RT-PCR reads, yields one record per CDR3 protein. The sample holds a few hundred thousand distinct CDR3 sequences, 11% seen once. These data also formed part of another study, on T cells expressing NK-cell markers. Per that study: Generation of TCR beta cDNA was performed by 5'RACE template switching incorporating UMIs.

The source material was PBMCs from blood, sampled on the day of vaccination. These TCRs come from a man in his fifties who received an inactivated influenza vaccine.

V and J are TRBV20-1 and TRBJ2-5; possible D gene TRBD2, 5 bases. The V gene's germline CDR1 is DFQATT and CDR2 SNEGSKA (reference sequence). The CDR3 loop spans 15 amino acids. V was cut by 2 bases and J by 2 bases, with 15 bases left in between. As DNA, the CDR3 is TGCAGTGCTAGATCAAGCAGAGGGTGGCAAGAGACCCAGTACTTC. This sequence encodes CSARSSRGWQETQYF.

This clonotype was counted between two and nine times. V and J are TRBV29-1 and TRBJ2-3, with D perhaps matching TRBD1 (6 bases). Germline V gene sequence: CDR1 SQVTM, CDR2 ANQGSEA. The V gene lost 7 bases and the J gene lost 0 bases, with 17 bases spanning the gap. The CDR3 is 15 residues long. Here the CDR3 reads CSGLDRTKSTDTQYF. The CDR3 DNA sequence: TGCAGCGGCCTTGACAGGACAAAGAGCACAGATACGCAGTATTTT.

At least ten counts were recorded for this clonotype. V gene TRBV12-3 or TRBV12-4 combines with J gene TRBJ1-1; D is undetermined. CDR3 length: 13 amino acids. The V and J ends lost 2 bases and 1 base respectively, with 5 bases between them. The CDR3 DNA reads TGTGCCAGCAGTTTACGAGGGAACACTGAAGCTTTCTTT. It is translated as CASSLRGNTEAFF.

Only a few counts were recorded for this clonotype. V gene TRBV5-1 combines with J gene TRBJ2-7, with D unclear. Germline lookup yields CDR1 SGHRS and CDR2 YFSETQ. V lost 0 bases and J 2 bases, leaving 15 bases between the germline ends. The CDR3 extends over 16 amino acids. The CDR3 DNA reads TGCGCCAGCAGCTTGGACCCCTCAAGCGTTGCCTACGAGCAGTACTTC. This gives the protein CASSLDPSSVAYEQYF.

This clonotype has a handful of counts. CDR3 sequence reads: CASRTRISSEKLFF. The CDR3 DNA follows: TGTGCCAGCAGGACGAGGATTTCTTCTGAAAAACTGTTTTTT. V usage is TRBV6-1 and J usage is TRBJ1-4; no definite D call. In germline, CDR1 is MNHNS, CDR2 SASEGT. V lost 6 bases and J 7 bases, leaving 15 bases between the germline ends. This CDR3 spans 14 amino acids.

Many counts were recorded for this clonotype. The V call is TRBV25-1, the J call TRBJ1-1; TRBD1 matches at 9 bases. With 6 bases clipped from V and 4 bases from J, the junction kept 9 bases outside the gene matches. Germline assignment: CDR1 MGHDK and CDR2 SYGVNS. The CDR3 has 15 residues. As DNA, the CDR3 is TGTGCCAGCAGACAAACCGGGACAGGGATCACTGAAGCTTTCTTT. Amino acid sequence: CASRQTGTGITEAFF.

This clonotype was counted many times. V gene TRBV20-1 combines with J gene TRBJ2-7, with 8 bases matching TRBD2. The CDR3 extends over 16 amino acids. Germline V lookup: CDR1 DFQATT, CDR2 SNEGSKA (reference sequence). V lost 6 bases and J lost 4; bases outside the gene matches: 17. CDR3 in amino acids: CSAETPGGGRIYEQYF. Written as DNA, the CDR3 is TGCAGTGCGGAGACCCCCGGTGGCGGGAGGATTTACGAGCAGTACTTC.

The chain has TRBV20-1 and TRBJ2-3; 11 bases agree with TRBD2. V shed 6 bases and J 7 bases; nucleotides not matched to a gene: 12. Germline CDR1 is DFQATT and CDR2 is SNEGSKA (reference sequence). The CDR3 runs to 15 residues. The CDR3 is CSATGLAESPNTQYF. The CDR3 nucleotides read TGCAGTGCGACGGGACTAGCGGAGTCTCCCAATACGCAGTATTTT.

The rearrangement links TRBV12-3 or TRBV12-4 to TRBJ2-2; no clear D. Trimming stripped 6 bases from V and 2 bases from J, with 10 bases between. This CDR3 has 14 residues. The CDR3 protein is CASSLGYNTGELFF. The CDR3 nucleotides read TGTGCCAGCAGCCTTGGATACAACACCGGGGAGCTGTTTTTT.

This chain links TRBV6-1 with TRBJ2-7; TRBD2 aligns across 14 bases. Germline V gene lookup returns CDR1 MNHNS and CDR2 SASEGT. The trim removed 6 bases at V and 5 bases at J, leaving 6 bases unmatched. The CDR3 is 15 residues long. The CDR3 loop reads CASRPGLAGAHEQYF. As DNA, the CDR3 is TGTGCCAGCAGACCGGGACTAGCGGGAGCCCACGAGCAGTACTTC.

This clonotype was counted many times. The gene calls are TRBV7-8 and TRBJ1-1, with unresolved D. The germline V and J ends were trimmed by 5 bases and 0 bases, with 16 bases remaining between them. This CDR3 region has 16 residues. Germline CDR1 SGHVS, CDR2 FQNEAQ. CDR3 nucleotide sequence: TGTGCCAGCAGCCCGTTCACTGGTAAGATGAACACTGAAGCTTTCTTT. This gives the protein CASSPFTGKMNTEAFF.

This clonotype was counted a few times. The rearrangement joins TRBV7-2 to TRBJ1-5; D is unclear. In germline, CDR1 is SGHTA, CDR2 FQGNSA. The CDR3 length is 15 residues. Trimming cost V 0 bases and J 2 bases, with 8 bases left between them. The CDR3 sequence: CASSLAGFGNQPQHF. DNA for the CDR3: TGTGCCAGCAGCTTAGCGGGGTTCGGCAATCAGCCCCAGCATTTT.

In this sample, this clonotype turned up a few times. J is TRBJ2-4 and V is TRBV5-6; 8 positions match TRBD2. Germline V gives CDR1 SGHDT, CDR2 YYEEEE. V was clipped by 0 bases and J by 3 bases; unmatched bases: 8. The CDR3 spans 17 residues. CDR3 nucleotides: TGTGCCAGCAGCTTGGAGGTTGGCGGGGGGATCAAAAACATTCAGTACTTC. As protein: CASSLEVGGGIKNIQYF.

This clonotype came up a few times. The rearrangement uses TRBV12-3 or TRBV12-4 and TRBJ2-1; TRBD2 matches at 11 bases. V trimming: 11 bases; J trimming: 4 bases; junction bases outside the gene matches: 7. The CDR3 has 14 residues. CDR3 protein: CAGAVAGGYNEQFF. The CDR3 region has the DNA TGTGCCGGAGCGGTAGCGGGGGGGTACAATGAGCAGTTCTTC.

The chain combines TRBV20-1 with TRBJ2-7; 7 nucleotides align to TRBD2. CDR1 is DFQATT, CDR2 SNEGSKA, per germline (reference sequence). With 7 bases clipped from V and 4 bases from J, the junction kept 16 bases outside the gene matches. The CDR3 has 15 amino acids. CDR3 nucleotides: TGCAGTGACTCACGGCGGGGGAGTGGAGTATACGAGCAGTACTTC. Its translation is CSDSRRGSGVYEQYF.

A few counts support this clonotype. V usage is TRBV3-1 and J usage is TRBJ1-2; D is undetermined. Trimming shortened V by 2 bases and J by 5 bases, and 9 bases separated the two germline ends. The germline CDR1 and CDR2 sequences are LGHDT and YNNKEL (reference sequence). CDR3 length equals 13 residues. The CDR3 region has the DNA TGTGCCAGCAGCCAATCTGGGCTATATGGCTACACCTTC. Residues: CASSQSGLYGYTF.

Only a few counts were recorded for this clonotype. The chain has TRBV27 and TRBJ2-1; TRBD2 agrees at 15 bases. The germline CDR1 and CDR2 sequences are MNHEY and SMNVEV (reference sequence). This CDR3 contains 16 residues. The ends lost 2 bases at V and 9 bases at J; junction bases unmatched: 5. CDR3 loop: CASSLPRTSGRVEQFF. The DNA of the CDR3 is TGTGCCAGCAGTTTACCCCGGACTAGCGGGAGGGTTGAGCAGTTCTTC.

This sequence joins TRBV18 and TRBJ1-6; 7 bases agree with TRBD1. Germline loops: CDR1 KGHSH, CDR2 LQKENI. There are 13 residues in the CDR3. The J segment lost 10 bases and the V segment lost 5 bases, leaving 5 bases of the junction unmatched. This chain's CDR3 is CASSNTGESPLHF. CDR3 nucleotide sequence: TGTGCCAGCTCAAATACAGGGGAATCACCCCTCCACTTT.

This clonotype has a handful of counts. The chain combines TRBV20-1 with TRBJ2-7; 7 positions match TRBD1. Losses at the gene ends were 5 bases for V and 0 bases for J; bases not matched to a gene: 10. The CDR3 length is 15 residues. Germline assignment: CDR1 DFQATT and CDR2 SNEGSKA (reference sequence). The CDR3 DNA reads TGCAGTGCTCACGTGACAGGGACCTTCTCCTACGAGCAGTACTTC. This translates into CSAHVTGTFSYEQYF.

The chain uses TRBV5-4 and TRBJ2-3, with TRBD1 identical over 9 bases. The CDR3 runs to 15 residues. V was clipped by 4 bases and J by 1 base; unmatched bases: 4. Germline CDR1 and CDR2: SGHNT and YYREEE (reference sequence). Here the CDR3 DNA reads TGTGCCAGCAGCCCAGACAGGGGGGGCACAGATACGCAGTATTTT. Translating it yields CASSPDRGGTDTQYF.